These T cell receptor beta chains were read from a single sample in a study of OX40 agonist ivuxolimab in advanced cancers. Assay used: immunoSEQ multiplex PCR; TCRdb lists only in-frame clones, some missing. The sample lists about 22,000 clones, roughly nine tenths seen once, with approximately 28% in the top ten. This sample comprised CD4+ or CD8+ T cells sorted from blood, obtained in a trial of the OX40 agonist ivuxolimab. The receptors derive from an adult with an advanced solid tumor such as melanoma, head and neck, liver or kidney cancer. The CDR3 runs from the conserved cysteine through the conserved F or W. The D gene is left open where the match is weak. Clone size, where shown, is once, few, many, or a class for clones that have expanded.

CASSPFHVLAGYEQYF | TGTGCCAGCAGCCCGTTTCACGTACTAGCGGGCTACGAGCAGTACTTC | TRBJ2-7 | NA | TRBD2 | TRBV14
CASSVGPNSYNEQFF | TGTGCCAGCAGCGTTGGACCCAACTCCTACAATGAGCAGTTCTTC | TRBJ2-1 | NA | NA | TRBV9
CASSKERSGLPFF | TGTGCCAGCAGCAAAGAAAGGAGCGGGCTCCCGTTCTTC | TRBJ2-1 | few | NA | TRBV21-1
CASSQEGGIPYEQYF | TGCGCCAGCAGCCAAGAAGGGGGAATTCCCTACGAGCAGTACTTC | TRBJ2-7 | NA | NA | TRBV4-1
CASSDGSYEQYF | TGTGCCAGCAGTGATGGCAGCTACGAGCAGTACTTC | TRBJ2-7 | NA | NA | TRBV2
CASRAGPKETQYF | TGTGCCAGCAGGGCAGGGCCCAAGGAGACCCAGTACTTC | TRBJ2-5 | NA | NA | TRBV11-1
CSVRRSSYEQYF | TGCAGCGTTCGGAGGAGCTCCTACGAGCAGTACTTC | TRBJ2-7 | NA | NA | TRBV29-1
CASSSGGRSYEQYF | TGTGCCAGCAGCTCTGGGGGCAGATCATACGAGCAGTACTTC | TRBJ2-7 | NA | NA | TRBV5-6
CASSPSPAAGDGYYYEQYF | TGTGCCAGCAGCCCCTCCCCCGCGGCGGGGGACGGATATTACTACGAGCAGTACTTC | TRBJ2-7 | NA | TRBD2 | TRBV7-2
CASSLEDLYEQYF | TGTGCCAGCAGTTTAGAAGATTTATACGAGCAGTACTTC | TRBJ2-7 | many | NA | TRBV28
CASSPGTPFTYEQYF | TGTGCCAGCAGCCCCGGGACACCCTTTACCTACGAGCAGTACTTC | TRBJ2-7 | NA | NA | TRBV7-9
CAWSPGQGGAYEQYF | TGTGCCTGGAGTCCGGGACAGGGTGGGGCCTACGAGCAGTACTTC | TRBJ2-7 | NA | TRBD1 | TRBV30
CASSLGGTLNTDTQYF | TGTGCCAGCAGCTTAGGCGGTACCCTAAACACAGATACGCAGTATTTT | TRBJ2-3 | NA | NA | TRBV7-2
CASSTRVGAYNEQFF | TGTGCCAGCAGCACACGGGTGGGGGCGTACAATGAGCAGTTCTTC | TRBJ2-1 | NA | NA | TRBV9
CASSPTPGQVPEKLFF | TGTGCCAGCAGCCCGACTCCGGGACAGGTCCCCGAAAAACTGTTTTTT | TRBJ1-4 | once | TRBD1 | TRBV7-9
CASSLPPTSEQYF | TGTGCCAGCAGCCTCCCCCCCACTAGCGAGCAGTACTTC | TRBJ2-7 | NA | NA | TRBV9
CAGGLFGTEAFF | TGTGCGGGGGGGCTCTTTGGCACTGAAGCTTTCTTT | TRBJ1-1 | NA | NA | TRBV28